This TCR beta chain was found in a study of blood T cell repertoires in COVID-19. Across the whole study: Spain, Italy and the United States supplied samples that represented acute and convalescent COVID-19.

CDR1 and CDR2 from the germline V gene are SGHRS and YFSETQ. The CDR3 is 15 amino acids. J was trimmed by 5 bases and V by 4 bases; bases with no gene match: 7. Repertoires were generated with immunoSEQ multiplex PCR, while TCRdb's copy carries only in-frame clones and drops some. This table has about 65,000 clones, 80% to 95% appearing once. The rearrangement joins TRBV5-1 to TRBJ2-5, with 11 bases identical to TRBD2. The sample taken for sequencing was peripheral blood. This TCR derives from a man in his sixties or seventies with active COVID-19. DNA of the CDR3: TGCGCCAGCAGCAGGCTAGCGGGGGGCTCTGAGACCCAGTACTTC. The encoded protein is CASSRLAGGSETQYF.